These T cell receptor beta chains were read from a single sample in a study of T cells in Graves' hyperthyroidism and ophthalmopathy. TCRdb recomputed calls from the multiplex PCR reads with MiXCR, one row per CDR3 protein. The table shows approximately 640,000 distinct CDR3 sequences, with 45% occurring only once. The sequencing input was peripheral blood or thyroid tissue (not recorded which). These receptors came from an adult man with Graves' disease, either hyperthyroidism or ophthalmopathy (not recorded which). The CDR3 runs from the conserved cysteine through the conserved F or W. The D gene is left open where the match is weak. A row's size may be missing; if present it is once, few, many or a size class.

len,v_gene,abundance,j_gene,d_gene,CDR3aa,CDR3nt
15,TRBV6-6,few,TRBJ2-7,TRBD2,CASSYPGTSGTEQYF,TGTGCCAGCAGTTACCCCGGGACTAGCGGGACCGAGCAGTACTTC
14,TRBV19,few,TRBJ1-2,NA,CASSYDRFSYGYTF,TGTGCCAGTAGTTACGACAGGTTTTCCTATGGCTACACCTTC
15,TRBV19,NA,TRBJ2-5,TRBD1,CASSMGDRGGETQYF,TGTGCCAGTAGTATGGGCGACAGGGGTGGAGAGACCCAGTACTTC
14,TRBV5-6,NA,TRBJ1-3,NA,CASSLEGSVDTIYF,TGTGCCAGCAGCTTGGAGGGGAGTGTAGACACCATATATTTT
15,TRBV13,once,TRBJ1-1,TRBD1,CASSPRDSMNTEAFF,TGTGCCAGCAGCCCCCGGGACAGCATGAACACTGAAGCTTTCTTT
14,TRBV24-1,many,TRBJ1-4,NA,CATSPGATNEKLFF,TGTGCCACCAGTCCGGGAGCAACTAATGAAAAACTGTTTTTT
16,TRBV12-3/TRBV12-4,NA,TRBJ1-6,NA,CASSGWIGEDNSPLHF,TGTGCCAGCAGCGGGTGGATCGGGGAAGATAATTCACCCCTCCACTTT
17,TRBV24-1,many,TRBJ1-5,TRBD1,CATSDTRQGSFNQPQHF,TGTGCCACCAGTGATACCAGACAGGGCAGTTTCAATCAGCCCCAGCATTTT
14,TRBV7-9,NA,TRBJ2-7,NA,CASSKQGLDYEQYF,TGTGCCAGCAGCAAACAGGGACTTGACTACGAGCAGTACTTC
13,TRBV7-8,NA,TRBJ1-6,TRBD1,CANRGGNNSPLHF,TGTGCCAACAGGGGGGGTAATAATTCACCCCTCCACTTT
14,TRBV29-1,many,TRBJ1-2,NA,CSVFPGDVYYGYTF,TGCAGCGTTTTCCCAGGCGACGTCTACTATGGCTACACCTTC
13,TRBV10-2,many,TRBJ2-7,NA,CASSESHRPEQYF,TGCGCCAGCAGTGAGTCCCACAGGCCCGAGCAGTACTTC
11,TRBV2,many,TRBJ1-1,NA,CASSEGWKAFF,TGTGCCAGCAGTGAAGGATGGAAAGCTTTCTTT
14,TRBV24-1,NA,TRBJ2-5,NA,CATSDVQAGETQYF,TGTGCCACCAGTGATGTGCAAGCGGGAGAGACCCAGTACTTC
13,TRBV7-9,NA,TRBJ2-5,NA,CASSRAGWETQYF,TGTGCCAGCAGTAGGGCAGGGTGGGAGACCCAGTACTTC
15,TRBV7-9,few,TRBJ2-2,NA,CASSLLPADTGELFF,TGTGCCAGCAGCTTACTCCCGGCGGACACCGGGGAGCTGTTTTTT
13,TRBV12-3/TRBV12-4,few,TRBJ1-5,TRBD1,CASSTRPDRGRHF,TGTGCCAGCAGTACTAGGCCCGACAGGGGCCGGCATTTT